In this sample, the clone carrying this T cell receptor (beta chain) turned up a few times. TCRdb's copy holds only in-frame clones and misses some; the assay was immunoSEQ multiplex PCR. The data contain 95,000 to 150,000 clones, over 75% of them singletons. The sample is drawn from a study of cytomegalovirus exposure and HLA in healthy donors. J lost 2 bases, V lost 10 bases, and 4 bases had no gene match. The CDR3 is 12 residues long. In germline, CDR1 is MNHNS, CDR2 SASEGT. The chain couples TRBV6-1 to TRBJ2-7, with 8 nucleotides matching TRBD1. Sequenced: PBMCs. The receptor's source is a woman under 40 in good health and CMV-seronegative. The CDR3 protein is CATGQGPYEQYF. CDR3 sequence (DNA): TGTGCCACTGGACAGGGACCCTACGAGCAGTACTTC.